This is a list of T cell receptor beta chains from one sample in a study of blood T cell repertoires in COVID-19. The repertoire was sequenced with immunoSEQ multiplex PCR; TCRdb's copy has only in-frame clones and lacks some. The table records more than 95,000 clones, about four fifths of them present only once. Sequenced input: peripheral blood. The source of these receptors is a man older than 75 with active or convalescent COVID-19. CDR3s include the opening cysteine and the closing phenylalanine or tryptophan. The D gene is left open where the match is weak. Clone size, where shown, is once, few, many, or a class for clones that have expanded.

TRBJ1-3 | NA | NA | TRBV12-3/TRBV12-4 | TGTGCCTCGCGGACAGTCCTGGACACCATATATTTT | CASRTVLDTIYF
TRBJ1-2 | TRBD1 | NA | TRBV7-2 | TGTGCCAGCAGCCCCTTCGGCGCTCAGGGGGCACGTGGCTACACCTTC | CASSPFGAQGARGYTF
TRBJ1-2 | TRBD1 | NA | TRBV6-5 | TGTGCCAGCAGGGACGACAGGGATCGCTACACCTTC | CASRDDRDRYTF
TRBJ2-1 | NA | NA | TRBV19 | TGTGCCAGTAGTATAGACGCGGGACCCCCCTACAATGAGCAGTTCTTC | CASSIDAGPPYNEQFF
TRBJ1-1 | NA | once | TRBV5-1 | TGCGCCAGCAGCTTGGGGCCAGAGAACACTGAAGCTTTCTTT | CASSLGPENTEAFF
TRBJ1-2 | NA | once | TRBV7-9 | TGTGCCAGCAGCCCGGGATTTAACTATGGCTACACCTTC | CASSPGFNYGYTF
TRBJ2-1 | NA | few | TRBV7-3 | TGTGCCAGCAGCCCCTCAAGGGGGACATCCTACAATGAGCAGTTCTTC | CASSPSRGTSYNEQFF
TRBJ2-7 | NA | NA | TRBV2 | TGTGCCAGCAGTCTCTTCGGACAGAACTACGAGCAGTACTTC | CASSLFGQNYEQYF
TRBJ2-7 | TRBD2 | NA | TRBV7-8 | TGTGCCAGCAGCTTACAGCGGGGGGGCTACGAGCAGTACTTC | CASSLQRGGYEQYF
TRBJ1-5 | NA | NA | TRBV6-5 | TGTGCCAGCGGAACAGGCTATAGCAATCAGCCCCAGCATTTT | CASGTGYSNQPQHF
TRBJ1-1 | NA | NA | TRBV7-9 | TGTGCCAGCAGGTCTACCGGGAGCAACACTGAAGCTTTCTTT | CASRSTGSNTEAFF
TRBJ1-1 | TRBD1 | NA | TRBV3-1/TRBV3-2 | TGTGCCAGCAGCCAAGAGTGGCAGGGGGATGCTGAAGCTTTCTTT | CASSQEWQGDAEAFF
TRBJ1-1 | NA | NA | TRBV25-1 | TGTGCCAGCAGTGAATATGGGGGGGCGCATGCCGCTTTCTTT | CASSEYGGAHAAFF
TRBJ2-7 | NA | NA | TRBV19 | TGTGCCAGTAGTACCCTTTTGTCAGCGACCGGACAGTACTTC | CASSTLLSATGQYF
TRBJ2-3 | TRBD2 | NA | TRBV12-5 | TGTGCTAGTGCTGAGGGACTAGCAGCGAGCACAGATACGCAGTATTTT | CASAEGLAASTDTQYF
TRBJ1-2 | NA | NA | TRBV28 | TGTGCCAGCAGTTTATTAACGGAGTATGGCTACACCTTC | CASSLLTEYGYTF
TRBJ1-4 | NA | NA | TRBV19 | TGTGCCAGTTCGCTGCAGGCTAATGAAAAACTGTTTTTT | CASSLQANEKLFF
TRBJ2-7 | TRBD1 | NA | TRBV5-1 | TGCGCCAGCAGCTTAACCGGGACAGGGTTCGGGGAGCAGTACTTC | CASSLTGTGFGEQYF
TRBJ2-3 | TRBD1 | NA | TRBV19 | TGTGCCACCCGGGACAGGAGTAGCACAGATACGCAGTATTTT | CATRDRSSTDTQYF
TRBJ2-7 | NA | NA | TRBV3-1/TRBV3-2 | TGTGCCAGCAGCCCCCTCGGTCTTCATACCTGCGCCGAACTATGGACAGCCAGCTACGAGCAGTACTTC | CASSPLGLHTCAELWTASYEQYF
TRBJ1-1 | NA | NA | TRBV10-3 | TGTGCCATCAGTTCGGGGGGAATGAACACTGAAGCTTTCTTT | CAISSGGMNTEAFF
TRBJ1-2 | NA | NA | TRBV29-1 | TGCAGCGTTGGCGGGGCTGCTGGCTACACCTTC | CSVGGAAGYTF
TRBJ2-3 | TRBD1 | NA | TRBV5-1 | TGCGCCAGCAGGGAGTTACAGGGGGCCGCAGATACGCAGTATTTT | CASRELQGAADTQYF
TRBJ1-1 | NA | NA | TRBV7-9 | TGTGCCAGCAGCTTAGTTCGGACAGACACTGAAGCTTTCTTT | CASSLVRTDTEAFF
TRBJ2-7 | NA | few | TRBV7-3 | TGTGCCAGCAGCTCGGGATCCGCCTACGAGCAGTACTTC | CASSSGSAYEQYF
TRBJ1-6 | NA | NA | TRBV14 | TGTGCCAGCAGCCATCCCGCCAGGGGCAATTCACCCCTCCACTTT | CASSHPARGNSPLHF